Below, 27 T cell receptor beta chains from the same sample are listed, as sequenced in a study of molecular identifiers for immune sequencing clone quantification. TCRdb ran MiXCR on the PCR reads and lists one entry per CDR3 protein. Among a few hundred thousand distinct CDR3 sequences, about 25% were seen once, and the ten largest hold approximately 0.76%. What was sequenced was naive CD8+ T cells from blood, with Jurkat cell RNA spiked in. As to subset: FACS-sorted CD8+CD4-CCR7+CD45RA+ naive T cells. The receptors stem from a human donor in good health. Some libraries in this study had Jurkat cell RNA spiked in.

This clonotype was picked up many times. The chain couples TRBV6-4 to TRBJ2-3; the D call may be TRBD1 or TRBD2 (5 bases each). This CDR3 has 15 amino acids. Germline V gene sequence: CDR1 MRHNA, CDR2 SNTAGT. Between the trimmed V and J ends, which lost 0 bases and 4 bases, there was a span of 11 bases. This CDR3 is CASSDSGLAADTQYF. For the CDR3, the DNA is TGTGCCAGCAGTGACTCGGGGCTAGCCGCAGATACGCAGTATTTT.

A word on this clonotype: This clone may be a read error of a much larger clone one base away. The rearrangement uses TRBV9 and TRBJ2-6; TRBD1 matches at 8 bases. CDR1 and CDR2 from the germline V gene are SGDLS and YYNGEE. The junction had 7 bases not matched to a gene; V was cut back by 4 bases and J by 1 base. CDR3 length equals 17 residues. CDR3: CASSKDRELSGANVLTF. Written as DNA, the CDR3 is TGTGCCAGCAGCAAGGACAGGGAATTGTCTGGGGCCAACGTCCTGACTTTC.

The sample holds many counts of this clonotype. The CDR3 region is CASSQPDRAQPQHF. DNA of the CDR3: TGTGCCAGCAGCCAACCCGACAGGGCTCAGCCCCAGCATTTT. This rearrangement joins TRBV14 to TRBJ1-5, with 7 bases fitting TRBD1. This CDR3 region has 14 residues. The ends lost 2 bases at V and 6 bases at J; junction bases unmatched: 4. Germline V gives CDR1 SGHDN, CDR2 FVKESK.

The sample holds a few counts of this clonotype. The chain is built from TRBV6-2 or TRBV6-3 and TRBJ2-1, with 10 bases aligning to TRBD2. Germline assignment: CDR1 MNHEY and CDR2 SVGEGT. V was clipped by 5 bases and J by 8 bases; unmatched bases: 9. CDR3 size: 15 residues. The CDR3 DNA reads TGTGCCAGCAGTCAGAGCGGGGGGGCGGTGTATGAGCAGTTCTTC. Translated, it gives CASSQSGGAVYEQFF.

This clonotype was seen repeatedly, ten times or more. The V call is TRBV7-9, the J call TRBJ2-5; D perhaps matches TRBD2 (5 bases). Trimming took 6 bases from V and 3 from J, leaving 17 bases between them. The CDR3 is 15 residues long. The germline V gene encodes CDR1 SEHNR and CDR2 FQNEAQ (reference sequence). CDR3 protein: CASSPSSSGKETQYF. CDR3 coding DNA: TGTGCCAGCAGTCCTAGTTCGAGCGGAAAAGAGACCCAGTACTTC. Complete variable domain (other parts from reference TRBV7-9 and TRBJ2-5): DTGVSQNPRHKITKRGQNVTFRCDPISEHNRLYWYRQTLGQGPEFLTYFQNEAQLEKSRLLSDRFSAERPKGSFSTLEIQRTEQGDSAMYLCASSPSSSGKETQYFGPGTRLLVL.

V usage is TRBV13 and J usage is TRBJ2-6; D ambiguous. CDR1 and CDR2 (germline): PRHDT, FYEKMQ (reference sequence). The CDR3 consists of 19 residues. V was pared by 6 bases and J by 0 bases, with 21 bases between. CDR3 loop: CASSGILGHSLSGANVLTF. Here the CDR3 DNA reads TGTGCCAGCAGTGGGATTCTTGGCCACTCCCTCTCTGGGGCCAACGTCCTGACTTTC.

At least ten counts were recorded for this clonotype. The CDR3 reads CASSYSTSATKHYGYTF. Here the CDR3 DNA reads TGTGCCAGCAGTTACTCCACGTCGGCAACGAAACACTATGGCTACACCTTC. This rearrangement joins TRBV6-5 to TRBJ1-2; no clear D gene. The germline V gene encodes CDR1 MNHEY and CDR2 SVGAGI. This CDR3 is built from 17 residues. With 0 bases removed from V and 3 bases from J, the gap between germline ends came to 17 bases.

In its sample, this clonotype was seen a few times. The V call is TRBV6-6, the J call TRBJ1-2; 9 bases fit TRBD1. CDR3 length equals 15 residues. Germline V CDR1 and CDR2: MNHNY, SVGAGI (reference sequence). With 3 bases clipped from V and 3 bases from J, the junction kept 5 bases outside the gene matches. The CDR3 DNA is TGTGCCAGCAGTTATGGGACAGGGACTGACTATGGCTACACCTTC. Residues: CASSYGTGTDYGYTF.

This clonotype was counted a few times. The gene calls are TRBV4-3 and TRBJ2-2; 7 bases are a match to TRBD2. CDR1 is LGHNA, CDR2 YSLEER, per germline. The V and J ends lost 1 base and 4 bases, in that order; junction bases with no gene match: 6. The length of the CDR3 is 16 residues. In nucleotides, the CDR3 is TGCGCCAGCAGCCAAGTGCGGAGGGAGGGCACCGGGGAGCTGTTTTTT. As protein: CASSQVRREGTGELFF.

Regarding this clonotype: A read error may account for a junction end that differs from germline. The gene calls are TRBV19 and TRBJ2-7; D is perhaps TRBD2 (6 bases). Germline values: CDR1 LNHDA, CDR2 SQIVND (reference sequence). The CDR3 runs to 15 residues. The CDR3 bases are TGTGCCAGTGGTATTTTTCCCGGGGGTTCGTACGAGCAGTACTTC. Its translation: CASGIFPGGSYEQYF.

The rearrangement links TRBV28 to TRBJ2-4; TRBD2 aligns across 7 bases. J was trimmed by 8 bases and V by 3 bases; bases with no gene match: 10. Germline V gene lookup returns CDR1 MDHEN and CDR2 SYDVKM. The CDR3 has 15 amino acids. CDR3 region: CASSLAPGAGYIQYF. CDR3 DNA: TGTGCCAGCAGTTTGGCTCCGGGAGCGGGATACATTCAGTACTTC.

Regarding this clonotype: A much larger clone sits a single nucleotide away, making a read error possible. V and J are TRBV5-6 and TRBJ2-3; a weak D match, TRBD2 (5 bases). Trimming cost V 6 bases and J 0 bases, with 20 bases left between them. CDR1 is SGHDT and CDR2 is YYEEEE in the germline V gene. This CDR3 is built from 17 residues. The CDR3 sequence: CASTQGIASSSTDTQYF. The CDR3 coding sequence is TGTGCCAGCACCCAAGGGATAGCGTCCTCTAGCACAGATACGCAGTATTTT.

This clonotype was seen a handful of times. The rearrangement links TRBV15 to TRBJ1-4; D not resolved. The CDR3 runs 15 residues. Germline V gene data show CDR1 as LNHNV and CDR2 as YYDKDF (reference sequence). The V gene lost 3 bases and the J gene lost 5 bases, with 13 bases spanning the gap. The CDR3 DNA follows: TGTGCCACCAGCAGCTTAGCCATTGGGAATGAAAAACTGTTTTTT. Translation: CATSSLAIGNEKLFF.

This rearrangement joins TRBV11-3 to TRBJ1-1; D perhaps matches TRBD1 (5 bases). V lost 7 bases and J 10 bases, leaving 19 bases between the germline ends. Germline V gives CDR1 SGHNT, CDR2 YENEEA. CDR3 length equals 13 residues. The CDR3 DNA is TGTGCCAGCACCCCTGGAGGCTCAGGGAGAGCTTTCTTT. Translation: CASTPGGSGRAFF.

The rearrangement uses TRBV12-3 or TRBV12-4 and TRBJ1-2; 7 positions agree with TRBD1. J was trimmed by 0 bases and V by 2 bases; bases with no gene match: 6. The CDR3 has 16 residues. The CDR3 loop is CASSLMRQGTNYGYTF. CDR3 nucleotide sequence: TGTGCCAGCAGTTTAATGAGACAGGGCACTAACTATGGCTACACCTTC.

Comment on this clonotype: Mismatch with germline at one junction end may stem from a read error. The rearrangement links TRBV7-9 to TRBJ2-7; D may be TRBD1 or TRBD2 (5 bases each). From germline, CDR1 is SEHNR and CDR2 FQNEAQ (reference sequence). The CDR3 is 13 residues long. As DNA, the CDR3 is TGTGCCAGCAGTACCGGGACCACCTACGGGCAGTACTTC. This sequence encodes CASSTGTTYGQYF.

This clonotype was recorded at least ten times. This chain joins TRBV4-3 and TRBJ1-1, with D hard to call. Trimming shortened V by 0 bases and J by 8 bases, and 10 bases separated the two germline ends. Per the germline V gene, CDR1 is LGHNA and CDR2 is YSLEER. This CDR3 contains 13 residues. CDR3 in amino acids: CASSQEGGLEAFF. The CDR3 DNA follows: TGCGCCAGCAGCCAAGAGGGAGGTTTAGAAGCTTTCTTT.

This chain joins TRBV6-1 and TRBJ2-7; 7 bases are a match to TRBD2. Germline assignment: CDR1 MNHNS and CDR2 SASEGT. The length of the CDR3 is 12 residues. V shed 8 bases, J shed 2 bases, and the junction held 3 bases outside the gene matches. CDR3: CASQGGTYEQYF. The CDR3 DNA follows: TGTGCCAGCCAGGGAGGGACCTACGAGCAGTACTTC.

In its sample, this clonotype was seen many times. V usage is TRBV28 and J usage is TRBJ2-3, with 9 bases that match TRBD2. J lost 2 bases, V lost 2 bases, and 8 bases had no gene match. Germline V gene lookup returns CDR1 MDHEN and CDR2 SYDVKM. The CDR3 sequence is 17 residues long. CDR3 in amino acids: CASSLTGTSRFTDTQYF. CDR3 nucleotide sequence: TGTGCCAGCAGTTTAACTGGGACTAGCCGATTCACAGATACGCAGTATTTT.

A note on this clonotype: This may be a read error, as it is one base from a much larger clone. The CDR3 reads CATSDTGFSTDTQYF. Written as DNA, the CDR3 is TGTGCCACCAGTGATACGGGATTTTCCACAGATACGCAGTATTTT. The J gene is TRBJ2-3, the V gene TRBV24-1; D is perhaps TRBD2 (5 bases). This CDR3 is 15 amino acids long. Germline V gene lookup returns CDR1 KGHDR and CDR2 SFDVKD. V lost 3 bases, J lost 2 bases, and 11 bases lay in between.

CDR3 DNA sequence: TGCAGCGTTGAAAGCCCAGACGACGAGCAGTACTTC. It specifies CSVESPDDEQYF. The V gene is TRBV29-1, the J gene TRBJ2-7, with D unresolved. Trimming shortened V by 2 bases and J by 5 bases, and 10 bases separated the two germline ends. This CDR3 contains 12 residues. Germline V gene data show CDR1 as SQVTM and CDR2 as ANQGSEA.

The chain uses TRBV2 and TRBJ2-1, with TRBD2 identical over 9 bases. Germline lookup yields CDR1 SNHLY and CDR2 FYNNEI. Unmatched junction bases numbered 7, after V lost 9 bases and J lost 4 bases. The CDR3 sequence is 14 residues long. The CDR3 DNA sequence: TGTGCCAGTACCTCAGCGGGAGGATACAATGAGCAGTTCTTC. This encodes CASTSAGGYNEQFF.

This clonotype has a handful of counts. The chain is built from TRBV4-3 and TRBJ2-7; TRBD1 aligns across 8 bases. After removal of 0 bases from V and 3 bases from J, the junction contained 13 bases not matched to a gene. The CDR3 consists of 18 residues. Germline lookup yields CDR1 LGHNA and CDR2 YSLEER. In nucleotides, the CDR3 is TGCGCCAGCAGCCAAGATCGGCAGGGGGCGACCCTAATCTACGAGCAGTACTTC. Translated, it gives CASSQDRQGATLIYEQYF.

The CDR3 sequence: CSARPTLLADTYNEQFF. The CDR3 DNA reads TGCAGTGCTAGACCGACCCTCCTAGCGGATACCTACAATGAGCAGTTCTTC. The chain employs TRBV20-1 and TRBJ2-1; 7 bases are a match to TRBD2. From germline, CDR1 is DFQATT and CDR2 SNEGSKA (reference sequence). CDR3 length equals 17 residues. V shed 2 bases and J 2 bases; nucleotides not matched to a gene: 12.

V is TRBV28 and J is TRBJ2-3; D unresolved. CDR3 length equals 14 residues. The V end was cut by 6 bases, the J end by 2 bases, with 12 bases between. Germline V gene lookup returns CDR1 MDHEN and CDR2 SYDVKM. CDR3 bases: TGTGCCAGCAGCAAGGAGAGAAACACAGATACGCAGTATTTT. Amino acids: CASSKERNTDTQYF.

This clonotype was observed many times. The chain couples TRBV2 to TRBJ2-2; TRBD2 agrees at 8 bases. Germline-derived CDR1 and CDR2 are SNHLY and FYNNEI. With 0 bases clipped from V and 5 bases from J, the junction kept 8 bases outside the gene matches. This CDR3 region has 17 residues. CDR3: CASSEAQKAGATGELFF. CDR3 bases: TGTGCCAGCAGTGAAGCGCAAAAAGCGGGAGCAACCGGGGAGCTGTTTTTT.

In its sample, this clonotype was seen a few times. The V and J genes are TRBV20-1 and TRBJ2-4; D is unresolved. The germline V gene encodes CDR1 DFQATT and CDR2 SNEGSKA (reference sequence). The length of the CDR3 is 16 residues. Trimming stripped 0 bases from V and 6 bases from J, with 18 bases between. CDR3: CSARDRTASLGNIQYF. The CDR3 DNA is TGCAGTGCTAGAGACAGGACCGCAAGTCTTGGAAACATTCAGTACTTC.